The entry below gives a single T cell receptor (beta chain) sequence along with its context. This clone's antigen is unknown. No per-base quality is available; no much larger clone lies one base away. In the prospective study, participants were roughly 18 to 95 years old, resided in about two dozen geographic areas of the United States, and were enrolled through a virtual design. Cohort assignment in the prospective study relied on participant-reported clinical history from a screening survey and a study questionnaire. Exposed participants were defined as having been in contact with someone with a PCR-confirmed or clinician-diagnosed COVID-19 case within 2 weeks of study entry. Each participant in the prospective study had whole blood, serum and a nasopharyngeal or oropharyngeal swab collected by mobile phlebotomists. Additional blood draws and questionnaires over an approximately 2-month period could optionally be provided by prospective study participants. Before DNA extraction, prospective study blood samples were shipped either frozen or at room temperature.

The data stem from a study of blood T cell repertoires in COVID-19 (dated by TCRdb to about 2020). In the study overall: Samples covering the acute and convalescent phases of COVID-19 were provided by collaborators in the United States, Italy and Spain. The prospective study material was composed of cDNA or gDNA derived from T cells, B-cell-depleted T cells, or PBMCs. The dataset comprised deeply sampled blood TCRbeta repertoires from subjects exposed to, actively infected with, or recovered from COVID-19. The repertoires were made available in a free public database intended to serve as a resource for research on the immune response to SARS-CoV-2. The samples were drawn from two sources: the first 160 participants of the ongoing ImmuneRACE study, and 950 to 1,500 subjects contributed by 6 global collaborators. Nearly every sample came with metadata listing a de-identified subject ID, COVID-19 status, age in years and sex. Where available, HLA class I and class II types were obtained from metadata supplied by the sample provider rather than from assay-based typing. Paper-wide results and their limitations: Clinical and demographic metadata were provided uncurated, with the amount varying by source and participant.

Inclusive of the bounding cysteine and phenylalanine, the CDR3 is 15 residues long. Only CDR3 DNA remains: 45 bases, in frame from the first base. The trim is 5 bases for V and 3 bases for J, with a gap of 16 bases between the germline ends. Taken from the germline V gene, the CDR1 and CDR2 loops are MNHEY and SVGAGI. The immunoSEQ Assay, a bias-controlled multiplex PCR, was used to amplify TCRbeta CDR3 regions from genomic DNA. The source study handled its data this way. Within the assay, amplification of reference gene primers was used to estimate how many nucleated cells each sample contained. Sequence reads were collapsed and filtered to measure the absolute abundance of every unique TCRbeta CDR3 rearrangement. For each sample, productive Simpson clonality was calculated as the square root of Simpson's diversity index over productive rearrangements. TCRdb took this table from immuneACCESS and kept in-frame rearrangements with V and J called. Such tables lack part of the clones; where checked against another copy, unresolved V genes explain under half of the gap, and the rest is unexplained. Clone size and V and J calls were adopted from that table, with D and trimming inferred from the DNA. This sample is represented by roughly 260,000 clones; 83% of them were singletons. Of the sample, 3.6% falls within the top ten clones.

Sequencing input: PBMCs or T cells enriched from blood (not recorded which). This receptor chain uses TRBV6-5 and TRBJ1-1; no D gene call is confident. The TCR comes from a woman between 35 and 50 years old who had been exposed to COVID-19. This receptor carries the CDR3 CASSPDYRRDTEAFF. The DNA sequence is TGTGCCAGCAGTCCCGACTACCGAAGGGACACTGAAGCTTTCTTT.